This entry lists 7 T cell receptor beta chains sequenced from one sample in a study of OX40 agonist ivuxolimab in advanced cancers. The assay was immunoSEQ multiplex PCR, and TCRdb's table has in-frame clones only and misses some. The table lists about 14,000 clones, around 77% of them singletons. The specimen was CD4+ or CD8+ T cells sorted from blood, collected in a trial of the OX40 agonist ivuxolimab. All receptors derive from an adult with an advanced solid tumor such as melanoma, head and neck, liver or kidney cancer.

Points on this clone: Additional DNA sequences in this sample encode the identical CDR3. The chain combines TRBV29-1 with TRBJ2-1, with TRBD2 as a possible D gene (5 bases). The germline V gene has CDR1 SQVTM and CDR2 ANQGSEA. This CDR3 comprises 14 residues. Trimming left V 3 bases short and J 8 bases short, with 17 bases between. As DNA, the CDR3 is TGCAGCGTTGATGGTGGGAGAATGTTCGATGAGCAGTTCTTC. Its translation: CSVDGGRMFDEQFF.

The count of this clone is one. The rearrangement uses TRBV2 and TRBJ2-2, with 14 nucleotides matching TRBD2. The germline CDR1 and CDR2 sequences are SNHLY and FYNNEI. After removal of 2 bases from V and 0 bases from J, the junction contained 11 bases not matched to a gene. CDR3 length: 21 amino acids. DNA of the CDR3: TGTGCCAGCAGTGAAAGGAGGGGCGGGACTAGCGGGAGTCCGAACACCGGGGAGCTGTTTTTT. Its translation: CASSERRGGTSGSPNTGELFF.

The chain carries TRBV5-5 and TRBJ2-6, with D unresolved. The length of the CDR3 is 15 residues. Looked up from germline, CDR1 is SGHKS and CDR2 is YYEKEE (reference sequence). Trimming removed 3 bases at V and 0 bases at J, with 7 bases between. CDR3 nucleotide sequence: TGTGCCAGCAGCTCAACGAGCTCTGGGGCCAACGTCCTGACTTTC. Its protein is CASSSTSSGANVLTF.

The chain carries TRBV4-1 and TRBJ2-3; TRBD2 agrees at 8 bases. The CDR3 is 17 amino acids. Looked up from germline, CDR1 is MGHRA and CDR2 is YSYEKL. Germline trimming cut 5 bases from V and 6 bases from J; bases unmatched to any gene: 16. The CDR3, as DNA: TGCGCCAGCAGCTCTTCGGCAAGCGGGAGTTTAAGCGATACGCAGTATTTT. Translated: CASSSSASGSLSDTQYF.

This clone showed up just a few times. The chain has TRBV9 and TRBJ2-2; 12 bases are shared with TRBD2. V dropped 0 bases and J dropped 5; count of bases not matched to a gene: 2. Germline assignment: CDR1 SGDLS and CDR2 YYNGEE. This CDR3 spans 16 amino acids. Here the CDR3 DNA reads TGTGCCAGCAGCGTAGCTGGGACTAGCGGGACCGGGGAGCTGTTTTTT. Translating gives CASSVAGTSGTGELFF.

Written as DNA, the CDR3 is TGTGCCAGCACCCGGCGGCCGACAGATACGCAGTATTTT. This encodes CASTRRPTDTQYF. J is TRBJ2-3 and V is TRBV28; no clear D gene. In germline, CDR1 is MDHEN, CDR2 SYDVKM. The CDR3 loop spans 13 amino acids. Trimming removed 7 bases from V and 3 bases from J, with 11 bases in between.

The chain recombines TRBV12-5 with TRBJ1-2; 7 bases align to TRBD1. The V gene end was trimmed by 1 base and the J gene end by 12 bases; junction bases not matched to a gene: 11. The CDR3 consists of 14 residues. The germline gives CDR1 LGHNT, CDR2 FRNRAP. The chain's CDR3 is CASGLDETGLYDTF. The CDR3 DNA reads TGTGCTAGTGGTTTGGATGAGACAGGGCTATATGACACCTTC.